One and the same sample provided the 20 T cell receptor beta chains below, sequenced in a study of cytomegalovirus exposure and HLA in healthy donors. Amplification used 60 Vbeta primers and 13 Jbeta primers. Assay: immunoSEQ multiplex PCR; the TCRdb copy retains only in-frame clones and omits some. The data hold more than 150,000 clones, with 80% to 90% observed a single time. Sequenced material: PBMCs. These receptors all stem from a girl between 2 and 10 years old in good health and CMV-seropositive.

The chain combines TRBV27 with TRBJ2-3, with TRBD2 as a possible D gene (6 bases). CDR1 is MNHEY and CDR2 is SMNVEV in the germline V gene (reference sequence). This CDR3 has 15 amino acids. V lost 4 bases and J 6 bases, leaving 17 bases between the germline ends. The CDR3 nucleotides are TGTGCCAGCAGTTGGACCGCCGGACGGGGGGATACGCAGTATTTT. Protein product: CASSWTAGRGDTQYF.

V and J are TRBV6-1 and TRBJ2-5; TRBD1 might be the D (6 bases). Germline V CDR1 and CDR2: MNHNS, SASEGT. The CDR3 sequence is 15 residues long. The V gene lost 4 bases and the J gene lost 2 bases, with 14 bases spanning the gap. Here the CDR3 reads CASSAGTLPQETQYF. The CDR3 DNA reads TGTGCCAGCAGTGCAGGGACACTCCCTCAAGAGACCCAGTACTTC.

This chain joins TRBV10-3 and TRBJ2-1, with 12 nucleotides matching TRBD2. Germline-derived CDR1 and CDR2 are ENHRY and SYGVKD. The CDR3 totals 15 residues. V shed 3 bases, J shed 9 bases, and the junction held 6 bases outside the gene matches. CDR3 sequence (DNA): TGTGCCATCAGTGAAAGGACTAGCGGGATGGGTGAGCAGTTCTTC. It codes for CAISERTSGMGEQFF.

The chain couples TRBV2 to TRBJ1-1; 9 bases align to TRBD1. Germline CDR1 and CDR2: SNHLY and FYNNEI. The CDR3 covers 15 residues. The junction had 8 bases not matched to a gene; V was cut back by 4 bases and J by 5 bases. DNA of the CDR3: TGTGCCAGCAGTGGGAGGGGACAGGGTGGAACTGAAGCTTTCTTT. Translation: CASSGRGQGGTEAFF.

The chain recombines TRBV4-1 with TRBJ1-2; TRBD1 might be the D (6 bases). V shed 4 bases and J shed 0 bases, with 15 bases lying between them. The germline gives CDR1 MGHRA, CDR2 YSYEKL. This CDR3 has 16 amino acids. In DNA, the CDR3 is TGCGCCAGCAGCCGAGGGGGAGAGACAACTAACTATGGCTACACCTTC. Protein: CASSRGGETTNYGYTF.

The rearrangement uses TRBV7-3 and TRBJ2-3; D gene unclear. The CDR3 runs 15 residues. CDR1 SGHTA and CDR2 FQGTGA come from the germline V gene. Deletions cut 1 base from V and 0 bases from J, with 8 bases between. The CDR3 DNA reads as TGTGCCAGCAGCTTAATGCCAGGTAGCACAGATACGCAGTATTTT. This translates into CASSLMPGSTDTQYF.

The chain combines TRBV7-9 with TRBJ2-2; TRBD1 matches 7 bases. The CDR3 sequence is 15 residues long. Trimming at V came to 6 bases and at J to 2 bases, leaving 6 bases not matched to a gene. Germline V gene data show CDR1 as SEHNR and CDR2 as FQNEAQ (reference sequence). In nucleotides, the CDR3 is TGTGCCAGCAGGCCGACAGGGACCAACACCGGGGAGCTGTTTTTT. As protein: CASRPTGTNTGELFF.

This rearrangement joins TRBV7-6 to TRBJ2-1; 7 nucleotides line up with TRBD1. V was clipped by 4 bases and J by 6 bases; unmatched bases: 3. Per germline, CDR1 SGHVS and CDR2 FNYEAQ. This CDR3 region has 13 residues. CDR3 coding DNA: TGTGCCAGCAGCTCAGACAGGGTCAATGAGCAGTTCTTC. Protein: CASSSDRVNEQFF.

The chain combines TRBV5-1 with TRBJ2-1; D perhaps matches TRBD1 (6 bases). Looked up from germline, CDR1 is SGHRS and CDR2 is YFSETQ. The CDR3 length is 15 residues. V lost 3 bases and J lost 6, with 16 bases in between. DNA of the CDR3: TGCGCCAGCAGCTGGACAGCTCCTGGGCGCAATGAGCAGTTCTTC. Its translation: CASSWTAPGRNEQFF.

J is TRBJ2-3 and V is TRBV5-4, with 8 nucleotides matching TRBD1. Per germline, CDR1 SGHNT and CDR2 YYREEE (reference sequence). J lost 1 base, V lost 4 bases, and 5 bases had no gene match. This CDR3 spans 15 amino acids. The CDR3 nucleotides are TGTGCCAGCAGCCTGGAGGGACAGGGCACAGATACGCAGTATTTT. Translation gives CASSLEGQGTDTQYF. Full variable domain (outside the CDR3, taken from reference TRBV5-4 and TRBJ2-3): ETGVTQSPTHLIKTRGQQVTLRCSSQSGHNTVSWYQQALGQGPQFIFQYYREEENGRGNFPPRFSGLQFPNYSSELNVNALELDDSALYLCASSLEGQGTDTQYFGPGTRLTVL.

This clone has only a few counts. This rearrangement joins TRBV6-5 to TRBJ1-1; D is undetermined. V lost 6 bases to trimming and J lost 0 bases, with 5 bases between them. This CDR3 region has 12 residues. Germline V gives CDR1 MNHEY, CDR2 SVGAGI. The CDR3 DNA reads TGTGCCAGCAGGGCAGTGAACACTGAAGCTTTCTTT. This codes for CASRAVNTEAFF.

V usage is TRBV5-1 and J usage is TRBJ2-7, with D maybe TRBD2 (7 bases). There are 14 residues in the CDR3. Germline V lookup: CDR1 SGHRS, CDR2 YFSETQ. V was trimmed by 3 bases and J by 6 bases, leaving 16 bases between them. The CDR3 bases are TGCGCCAGCAGCTCGGAGGGGGGGGAGGCCGAGCAGTACTTC. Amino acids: CASSSEGGEAEQYF. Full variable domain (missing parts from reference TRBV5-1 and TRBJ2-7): KAGVTQTPRYLIKTRGQQVTLSCSPISGHRSVSWYQQTPGQGLQFLFEYFSETQRNKGNFPGRFSGRQFSNSRSEMNVSTLELGDSALYLCASSSEGGEAEQYFGPGTRLTVT.

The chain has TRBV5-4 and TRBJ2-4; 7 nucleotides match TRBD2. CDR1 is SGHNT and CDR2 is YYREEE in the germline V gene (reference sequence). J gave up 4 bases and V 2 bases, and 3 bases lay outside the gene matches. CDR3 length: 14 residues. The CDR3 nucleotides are TGTGCCAGCAGCTTTAACGGGGGGAAAAACATTCAGTACTTC. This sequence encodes CASSFNGGKNIQYF.

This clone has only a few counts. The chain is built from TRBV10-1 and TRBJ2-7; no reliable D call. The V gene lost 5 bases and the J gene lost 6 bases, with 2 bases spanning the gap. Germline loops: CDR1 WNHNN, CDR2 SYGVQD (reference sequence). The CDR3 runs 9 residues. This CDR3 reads CASSREQYF. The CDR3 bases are TGCGCCAGCAGTCGCGAGCAGTACTTC.

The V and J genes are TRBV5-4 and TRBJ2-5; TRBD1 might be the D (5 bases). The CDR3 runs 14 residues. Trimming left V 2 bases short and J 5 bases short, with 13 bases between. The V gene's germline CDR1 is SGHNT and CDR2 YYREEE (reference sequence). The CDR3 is CASSFIQGEETQYF. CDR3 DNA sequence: TGTGCCAGCAGCTTTATCCAGGGTGAGGAGACCCAGTACTTC.

CDR3 sequence (DNA): TGTTCAGGGGCGGCAAATGAGCAGTTCTTC. It is translated as CSGAANEQFF. The chain links TRBV30 to TRBJ2-1, with D possibly matching TRBD1 (6 bases). CDR1 and CDR2 (germline): GTSNPN, SVGIG (reference sequence). CDR3 length: 10 amino acids.

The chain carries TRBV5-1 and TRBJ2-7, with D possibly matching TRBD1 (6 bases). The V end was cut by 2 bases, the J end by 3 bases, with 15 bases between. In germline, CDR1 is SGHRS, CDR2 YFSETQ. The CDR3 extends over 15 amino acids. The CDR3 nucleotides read TGCGCCAGCAGCTTAACAGGGATGGTGTACTACGAGCAGTACTTC. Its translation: CASSLTGMVYYEQYF.

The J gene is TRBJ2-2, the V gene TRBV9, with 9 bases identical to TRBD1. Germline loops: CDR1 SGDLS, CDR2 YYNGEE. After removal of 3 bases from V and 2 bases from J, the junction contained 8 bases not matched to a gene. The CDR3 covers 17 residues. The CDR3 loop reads CASSGGTGFSNTGELFF. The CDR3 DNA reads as TGTGCCAGCAGCGGGGGGACAGGGTTTTCAAACACCGGGGAGCTGTTTTTT.

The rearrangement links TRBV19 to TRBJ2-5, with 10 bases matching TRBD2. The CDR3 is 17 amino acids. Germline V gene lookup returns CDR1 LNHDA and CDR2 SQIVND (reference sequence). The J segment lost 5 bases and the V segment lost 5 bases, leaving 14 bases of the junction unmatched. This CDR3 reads CASSLGLEREGFETQYF. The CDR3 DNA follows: TGTGCCAGTAGTCTCGGGCTAGAGCGGGAGGGTTTTGAGACCCAGTACTTC.

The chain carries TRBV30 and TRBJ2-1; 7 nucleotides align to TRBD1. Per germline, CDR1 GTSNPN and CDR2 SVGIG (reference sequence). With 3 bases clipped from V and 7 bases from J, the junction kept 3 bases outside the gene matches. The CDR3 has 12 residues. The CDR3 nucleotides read TGTGCCTGGAGCCCAGGGGGTAATGAGCAGTTCTTC. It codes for CAWSPGGNEQFF.